Listed below are T cell receptor beta chains from one sample, sequenced in a study of blood T cell repertoires in COVID-19. The assay was immunoSEQ multiplex PCR, and TCRdb's table has in-frame clones only and misses some. The table includes approximately 47,000 clones, about four fifths detected once. The sample taken for sequencing was peripheral blood. The receptors were sampled from a man in his fifties or sixties with acute or convalescent COVID-19. Each CDR3 is given with its conserved first and last residue. The order of the fields is V gene, J gene, clone size, CDR3 protein. A clone size is listed for some rows: how often the clone was seen (once, few, many), or a class if it is expanded.

TRBV27,TRBJ1-5,.,CASSSRGHSNQPQHF
TRBV4-1,TRBJ1-2,once,CASSQGNGNNYGYTF
TRBV5-1,TRBJ2-7,.,CASSLVRSSYEQYF
TRBV20-1,TRBJ1-1,few,CSARDLAETFF
TRBV6-5,TRBJ2-1,.,CACDRDRALNEQFF
TRBV11-2,TRBJ2-2,.,CASSPRRPPNTGELFF
TRBV13,TRBJ1-4,.,CASSGGSATNEKLFF
TRBV5-4,TRBJ2-4,once,CASSSQGIGIQYF
TRBV21-1,TRBJ1-2,.,CASSTPRTGKPLYGYTF
TRBV5-1,TRBJ1-1,few,CASRDREAEAFF
TRBV2,TRBJ2-1,.,CASRVGLALNEQFF
TRBV30,TRBJ1-2,.,CAWQTGNYGYTF
TRBV14,TRBJ1-5,.,CASSQSGNQPQHF
TRBV9,TRBJ2-5,.,CASSAERGGRETQYF
TRBV27,TRBJ1-5,.,CASSRGSNQPQHF
TRBV7-9,TRBJ1-2,once,CASSLAGQGAAGYTF
TRBV6-2/TRBV6-3,TRBJ1-5,.,CASRSIAGQSFGQPQHF
TRBV5-6,TRBJ1-1,once,CASSFGVIPEAFF
TRBV2,TRBJ2-1,once,CASSPGGAGGRNNEQFF
TRBV7-2,TRBJ1-5,.,CASSATGPQHF
TRBV19,TRBJ2-1,.,CASSNVGRSDNEQFF
TRBV3-1/TRBV3-2,TRBJ2-5,.,CASSQGREYQETQYF
TRBV29-1,TRBJ2-1,.,CSVGDREVNEQFF
TRBV5-1,TRBJ1-5,.,CASSLAPTGEYQPQHF
TRBV6-2/TRBV6-3,TRBJ2-7,.,CASSLTVSYEQYF
TRBV2,TRBJ2-1,.,CASSSDDRAFYNEQFF
TRBV4-1,TRBJ2-1,.,CASSQDPSGGYNEQFF
TRBV10-3,TRBJ1-6,.,CAISEGQGANSPLHF